One and the same sample provided the 29 T cell receptor beta chains below, sequenced in a study of neurological immune-mediated disorders. TCRdb recomputed calls from the 5' RACE reads with MiXCR, one row per CDR3 protein. This table has roughly 48,000 distinct CDR3 sequences, less than 15% appearing once. Time point given: longitudinal time-point 2. The sequenced sample was PBMCs. These TCRs come from a male donor with HTLV-1-associated myelopathy (HAM/TSP).

This clonotype was picked up many times. The gene calls are TRBV7-2 and TRBJ1-6; TRBD1 might be the D (6 bases). Germline values: CDR1 SGHTA, CDR2 FQGNSA. This CDR3 contains 17 residues. Trimming removed 1 base at V and 9 bases at J, with 19 bases between. In DNA form, the CDR3 reads TGTGCCAGCAGCTTAGATCGGGGGGCGTACGTTGGTTCACCCCTCCACTTT. Translating it yields CASSLDRGAYVGSPLHF.

Worth noting for this clonotype: With a much larger clone just one base away, this may be a read error. The chain employs TRBV6-6 and TRBJ2-7, with no clear D. Per the germline V gene, CDR1 is MNHNY and CDR2 is SVGAGI (reference sequence). The CDR3 has 12 amino acids. The CDR3 DNA reads as TGTACCAGCAGTTACCTCTCCTACGAGCAGTACTTC. Translated: CTSSYLSYEQYF.

This clonotype was counted many times. The chain recombines TRBV29-1 with TRBJ1-2; D remains ambiguous. CDR3 length equals 13 residues. CDR1 is SQVTM, CDR2 ANQGSEA, per germline. Trimming stripped 5 bases from V and 6 bases from J, with 16 bases between. The CDR3 reads CSVPESGGDGYTF. In DNA form, the CDR3 reads TGCAGCGTTCCCGAAAGCGGAGGCGATGGCTACACCTTC.

This clonotype was seen at least ten times. The V call is TRBV24-1, the J call TRBJ1-5; 9 bases are a match to TRBD1. This CDR3 spans 16 amino acids. Germline-derived CDR1 and CDR2 are KGHDR and SFDVKD. V lost 4 bases to trimming and J lost 5 bases; unmatched junction nucleotides: 8. The CDR3 DNA follows: TGTGCCACCAGTGACTCGGGACAGGGTAGTTATCAGCCCCAGCATTTT. It encodes CATSDSGQGSYQPQHF.

The chain joins TRBV4-3 to TRBJ1-5; D remains ambiguous. V lost 4 bases and J 2 bases, leaving 12 bases between the germline ends. This CDR3 contains 15 residues. The germline V gene encodes CDR1 LGHNA and CDR2 YSLEER. The DNA of the CDR3 is TGCGCCAGCAGCCCCGAATGGGGTGGCAATCAGCCCCAGCATTTT. This sequence encodes CASSPEWGGNQPQHF.

The chain combines TRBV20-1 with TRBJ1-6; the D is unclear. V shed 6 bases and J shed 8 bases, with 20 bases lying between them. Germline CDR1 is DFQATT and CDR2 is SNEGSKA (reference sequence). The CDR3 totals 15 residues. Here the CDR3 DNA reads TGCAGTGCCAGACAAAGTGGGCCTTTTGATTCACCCCTCCACTTT. Translation: CSARQSGPFDSPLHF.

This clonotype was recorded many times. The chain uses TRBV7-8 and TRBJ2-1, with 8 nucleotides matching TRBD2. With 4 bases clipped from V and 9 bases from J, the junction kept 11 bases outside the gene matches. CDR1 is SGHVS, CDR2 FQNEAQ, per germline. This CDR3 is 15 amino acids long. CDR3 sequence: CASSSPGGGSGEQFF. The DNA for the CDR3 is TGTGCCAGCAGCTCACCGGGGGGGGGCTCTGGTGAGCAGTTCTTC. Supplemented by reference TRBV7-8 and TRBJ2-1, the full variable domain reads GAGVSQSPRYKVAKRGQDVALRCDPISGHVSLFWYQQALGQGPEFLTYFQNEAQLDKSGLPSDRFFAERPEGSVSTLKIQRTQQEDSAVYLCASSSPGGGSGEQFFGPGTRLTVL.

This clonotype was picked up many times. The gene calls are TRBV20-1 and TRBJ2-7, with D possibly TRBD2 on 5 matching bases. The CDR3 loop spans 13 amino acids. Trimming stripped 0 bases from V and 6 bases from J, with 12 bases between. Per the germline V gene, CDR1 is DFQATT and CDR2 is SNEGSKA (reference sequence). Written as DNA, the CDR3 is TGCAGTGCTAGAGATCGGTCTAGCCCCGAGCAGTACTTC. It yields the protein CSARDRSSPEQYF.

This clonotype was counted ten times or more. The V and J genes are TRBV5-1 and TRBJ2-2; tentatively, D is TRBD1 (6 bases). In germline, CDR1 is SGHRS, CDR2 YFSETQ. The CDR3 totals 15 residues. The V end was cut by 6 bases, the J end by 0 bases, with 12 bases between. The CDR3 DNA follows: TGCGCCAGCACCACAGGGTCCGCGAACACCGGGGAGCTGTTTTTT. It translates to CASTTGSANTGELFF.

This clonotype was recorded many times. The J gene is TRBJ1-2, the V gene TRBV5-1; 11 nucleotides match TRBD1. The CDR3 covers 14 residues. V dropped 4 bases and J dropped 4; count of bases not matched to a gene: 3. CDR1 and CDR2 (germline): SGHRS, YFSETQ. CDR3 protein: CASSTGQGAYGYTF. The CDR3, as DNA: TGCGCCAGCAGCACCGGACAGGGGGCCTATGGCTACACCTTC.

This clonotype was recorded at least ten times. The gene calls are TRBV7-6 and TRBJ2-1; D uncertain. There are 14 residues in the CDR3. Germline V gene lookup returns CDR1 SGHVS and CDR2 FNYEAQ. V was trimmed by 5 bases and J by 5 bases, leaving 13 bases between them. The CDR3 protein is CASSTLETNNEQFF. In DNA form, the CDR3 reads TGTGCCAGCAGCACCCTAGAGACAAACAATGAGCAGTTCTTC.

This clonotype showed up many times. The rearrangement uses TRBV5-6 and TRBJ2-5, with TRBD2 matching 9 bases. The V gene end was trimmed by 1 base and the J gene end by 2 bases; junction bases not matched to a gene: 6. Germline CDR1 SGHDT, CDR2 YYEEEE. The CDR3 is made up of 16 amino acids. For the CDR3, the DNA is TGTGCCAGCAGCTTGTTAAGGCTAGCGGGGCAAGAGACCCAGTACTTC. It specifies CASSLLRLAGQETQYF. Full variable domain (rest looked up from reference TRBV5-6 and TRBJ2-5): DAGVTQSPTHLIKTRGQQVTLRCSPKSGHDTVSWYQQALGQGPQFIFQYYEEEERQRGNFPDRFSGHQFPNYSSELNVNALLLGDSALYLCASSLLRLAGQETQYFGPGTRLLVL.

In this sample, this clonotype turned up many times. The chain carries TRBV9 and TRBJ1-1; 8 bases align to TRBD1. The CDR3 covers 15 residues. Germline trimming cut 4 bases from V and 4 bases from J; bases unmatched to any gene: 9. CDR1 is SGDLS, CDR2 YYNGEE, per germline. The CDR3 bases are TGTGCCAGCAGCCCCCCAGGGGGCGGTGGCACTGAAGCTTTCTTT. Encoded protein: CASSPPGGGGTEAFF.

In its sample, this clonotype was seen many times. The chain has TRBV5-4 and TRBJ2-7, with 8 bases that match TRBD1. Germline trimming cut 4 bases from V and 3 bases from J; bases unmatched to any gene: 9. CDR1 is SGHNT, CDR2 YYREEE, per germline (reference sequence). The CDR3 loop spans 15 amino acids. The CDR3 bases are TGTGCCAGCAGCACCCAGGACAGGGCGGACTACGAGCAGTACTTC. Translating gives CASSTQDRADYEQYF.

Many counts were recorded for this clonotype. The V call is TRBV5-1, the J call TRBJ1-3; D is unclear. Germline lookup yields CDR1 SGHRS and CDR2 YFSETQ. The V end was cut by 0 bases, the J end by 1 base, with 14 bases between. The CDR3 consists of 17 residues. Here the CDR3 DNA reads TGCGCCAGCAGCTTGGATACGGCAGCAGCGTCTGGAAACACCATATATTTT. Residues: CASSLDTAAASGNTIYF.

The chain employs TRBV29-1 and TRBJ2-3, with a possible D match to TRBD2 (6 bases). V lost 7 bases, J lost 4 bases, and 15 bases lay in between. The CDR3 is 13 amino acids. CDR1 is SQVTM, CDR2 ANQGSEA, per germline. CDR3 nucleotides: TGCAGCGCTGGCGAGTGGGGGGCAGATACGCAGTATTTT. Translation gives CSAGEWGADTQYF.

This clonotype was picked up many times. V usage is TRBV20-1 and J usage is TRBJ2-5; D perhaps matches TRBD2 (6 bases). Trimming took off 2 bases at V and 4 bases at J, with 11 bases between the two ends. Germline values: CDR1 DFQATT, CDR2 SNEGSKA (reference sequence). This CDR3 has 13 amino acids. The CDR3 nucleotides are TGCAGTGCTAGAATGACTAGGTTAGAGACCCAGTACTTC. This encodes CSARMTRLETQYF.

The J gene is TRBJ2-2, the V gene TRBV7-3; D ambiguous. Germline values: CDR1 SGHTA, CDR2 FQGTGA. The CDR3 has 15 residues. The germline V and J ends were trimmed by 4 bases and 2 bases, with 11 bases remaining between them. The CDR3 spells CASSYIGGNTGELFF. The DNA for the CDR3 is TGTGCCAGCAGCTATATCGGCGGCAACACCGGGGAGCTGTTTTTT.

This clonotype was detected many times. The gene calls are TRBV29-1 and TRBJ2-3; tentatively, D is TRBD1 or TRBD2 (6 bases each). V was trimmed by 0 bases and J by 5 bases, leaving 15 bases between them. CDR1 is SQVTM and CDR2 is ANQGSEA in the germline V gene. The CDR3 consists of 15 residues. This chain's CDR3 is CSVEDLEGGQDTQYF. DNA of the CDR3: TGCAGCGTTGAAGATCTTGAGGGGGGCCAAGATACGCAGTATTTT.

Regarding this clonotype: The junction does not match germline at one end; this may be a read error. The rearrangement joins TRBV7-2 to TRBJ2-5; no clear D gene. From germline, CDR1 is SGHTA and CDR2 FQGNSA. The CDR3 runs to 15 residues. The CDR3 nucleotides read TGTGTCAGCAGCCCGCAGGTAGTCGGACCGGAGACCCAGTACTTC. Its protein is CVSSPQVVGPETQYF.

This clonotype appeared many times. This chain connects TRBV30 to TRBJ1-2; 10 bases are a match to TRBD1. V was pared by 8 bases and J by 5 bases, with 5 bases of the junction left unmatched. The CDR3 runs to 12 residues. Germline loops: CDR1 GTSNPN, CDR2 SVGIG (reference sequence). The CDR3 protein is CAGTGAGYGYTF. CDR3 nucleotides: TGTGCCGGGACAGGGGCAGGGTATGGCTACACCTTC.

This clonotype was counted many times. At one boundary the junction diverges from the germline segment, which might be a read error. The chain couples TRBV7-9 to TRBJ2-1; the D call may be TRBD1 or TRBD2 (6 bases each). The CDR3 runs 16 residues. Germline CDR1 is SEHNR and CDR2 is FQNEAQ (reference sequence). CDR3 nucleotides: TGTGCCAGCAGGTTAGGCGGGGACACTCCACGGGATGAGCAGTTCTTC. It specifies CASRLGGDTPRDEQFF.

This clonotype was seen repeatedly, ten times or more. The genes are TRBV7-3 and TRBJ1-4, with unresolved D. Per germline, CDR1 SGHTA and CDR2 FQGTGA. V lost 1 base and J 3 bases, leaving 12 bases between the germline ends. This CDR3 region has 16 residues. In nucleotides, the CDR3 is TGTGCCAGCAGCTTAAGTCCCATCGGAGCTAATGAAAAACTGTTTTTT. Protein: CASSLSPIGANEKLFF.

About this clonotype: With a much larger clone just one base away, this may be a read error. The gene calls are TRBV7-9 and TRBJ2-7, with 10 bases identical to TRBD1. Germline CDR1 reads SEHNR; CDR2 reads FQNEAQ (reference sequence). CDR3 length: 13 amino acids. CDR3 bases: TGTGTCAGCAGCGCGACAGGGGGCCACGAGCAGTACTTC. Protein: CVSSATGGHEQYF. The full variable domain, its missing parts supplied by reference TRBV7-9 and TRBJ2-7, is DTGVSQNPRHKITKRGQNVTFRCDPISEHNRLYWYRQTLGQGPEFLTYFQNEAQLEKSRLLSDRFSAERPKGSFSTLEIQRTEQGDSAMYLCVSSATGGHEQYFGPGTRLTVT.

On this clonotype itself: Because it lacks the conserved phenylalanine or tryptophan at the end, this CDR3 is likely a read error. The V call is TRBV28, the J call TRBJ2-7; tentative D call: TRBD1 (5 bases). V dropped 0 bases and J dropped 5 bases, with 11 bases sitting between them. CDR1 and CDR2 from the germline V gene are MDHEN and SYDVKM. The CDR3 runs to 14 residues. This CDR3 reads CASSLWMGLDEQYY. Written as DNA, the CDR3 is TGTGCCAGCAGTTTATGGATGGGGCTGGACGAGCAGTACTAC.

In this sample, this clonotype turned up many times. The chain is built from TRBV20-1 and TRBJ2-7; D is perhaps TRBD1 or TRBD2 (5 bases each). Per germline, CDR1 DFQATT and CDR2 SNEGSKA (reference sequence). The V end lost 0 bases, the J end lost 7 bases, and 16 bases lay between the germline ends. The CDR3 extends over 14 amino acids. The CDR3 here is CSARDQGRSKEQYF. CDR3 nucleotides: TGCAGTGCTAGAGATCAGGGACGGTCTAAGGAGCAGTACTTC.

This clonotype appeared a few times. This chain links TRBV18 with TRBJ2-1; 13 bases are shared with TRBD2. Trimming cost V 0 bases and J 8 bases; bases outside gene matches: 4. Germline V gene sequence: CDR1 KGHSH, CDR2 LQKENI. The CDR3 length is 16 residues. The CDR3 spells CASSPPLAGGQYEQFF. CDR3 nucleotide sequence: TGTGCCAGCTCACCACCACTAGCGGGGGGGCAGTATGAGCAGTTCTTC. Looking up the rest from reference TRBV18 and TRBJ2-1 gives the full variable domain: NAGVMQNPRHLVRRRGQEARLRCSPMKGHSHVYWYRQLPEEGLKFMVYLQKENIIDESGMPKERFSAEFPKEGPSILRIQQVVRGDSAAYFCASSPPLAGGQYEQFFGPGTRLTVL.

This clonotype was picked up a small number of times. This chain joins TRBV29-1 and TRBJ1-2; tentatively, D is TRBD1 (5 bases). Germline CDR1 and CDR2: SQVTM and ANQGSEA. The CDR3 runs 13 residues. V shed 6 bases and J shed 3 bases, with 14 bases lying between them. The CDR3 protein is CSVGRGWDYGYTF. The DNA for the CDR3 is TGCAGCGTCGGAAGGGGATGGGACTATGGCTACACCTTC.

This clonotype was recorded at least ten times. The J gene is TRBJ2-2, the V gene TRBV6-2 or TRBV6-3; possible D gene TRBD1, 5 bases. Germline CDR1 MNHEY, CDR2 SVGEGT. V was cut by 0 bases and J by 1 base, with 12 bases left in between. There are 17 residues in the CDR3. In DNA form, the CDR3 reads TGTGCCAGCAGTTACTCTGGGGCTACCTGGAACACCGGGGAGCTGTTTTTT. This sequence encodes CASSYSGATWNTGELFF.